These 22 T cell receptor beta chains were sequenced from one sample in a study of cytomegalovirus exposure and HLA in healthy donors. PCR primers comprised 60 Vbeta and 13 Jbeta primers. Sequencing was performed with immunoSEQ multiplex PCR; in TCRdb, only in-frame clones are kept and a portion is missing. The sample lists 150,000 to 180,000 clones; about 85% were seen once. Sequenced input: PBMCs. The receptor set was obtained from a woman aged 18-35 years in good health and CMV-seronegative.

This chain uses TRBV28 with TRBJ2-3; maybe TRBD2 (5 bases). Germline loops: CDR1 MDHEN, CDR2 SYDVKM. With 6 bases removed from V and 3 bases from J, the gap between germline ends came to 16 bases. The CDR3 extends over 15 amino acids. CDR3 DNA: TGTGCCAGCAGCCCCACGGGATCCAAGACAGATACGCAGTATTTT. It yields the protein CASSPTGSKTDTQYF.

This clone was recorded once. In the same sample, other DNA sequences code for this CDR3. The chain is built from TRBV9 and TRBJ2-3; no firm D call. This CDR3 comprises 12 residues. Germline lookup yields CDR1 SGDLS and CDR2 YYNGEE. Trimming removed 0 bases from V and 4 bases from J, with 3 bases in between. The CDR3: CASSVVSDTQYF. The CDR3 region has the DNA TGTGCCAGCAGCGTAGTATCAGATACGCAGTATTTT.

The chain uses TRBV9 and TRBJ1-2, with 8 positions matching TRBD1. CDR1 and CDR2 from the germline V gene are SGDLS and YYNGEE. CDR3 length equals 12 residues. V gave up 4 bases and J gave up 7 bases; unmatched junction bases: 3. The CDR3 is CASSPDRGGYTF. The CDR3 region has the DNA TGTGCCAGCAGCCCCGACAGGGGTGGCTACACCTTC.

The V gene is TRBV4-1, the J gene TRBJ1-1, with no clear D. Germline CDR1 MGHRA, CDR2 YSYEKL. Trimming cost V 4 bases and J 4 bases, with 16 bases left between them. The CDR3 loop spans 15 amino acids. In DNA, the CDR3 is TGCGCCAGCAGCCCAGGCGCGGGTGTGGGCACTGAAGCTTTCTTT. Translated: CASSPGAGVGTEAFF.

This clone came up a few times. The chain carries TRBV21-1 and TRBJ2-7; the table's D call, TRBD1, was not checked against the DNA. TRBV21-1 has pseudogene status. The CDR3 loop spans 18 amino acids. CDR3 region: CASSKSHNPGQGAYEQYF. The CDR3 bases are TGTGCCAGCAGCAAATCCCACAACCCGGGACAGGGGGCTTACGAGCAGTACTTC.

The chain uses TRBV7-2 and TRBJ1-2; TRBD1 matches 8 bases. V lost 5 bases, J lost 3 bases, and 8 bases stayed unmatched. The CDR3 extends over 15 amino acids. The germline V gene encodes CDR1 SGHTA and CDR2 FQGNSA. The CDR3 sequence is CASSRTGGVDYGYTF. The CDR3 DNA is TGTGCCAGCAGCCGCACAGGGGGAGTCGACTATGGCTACACCTTC.

The J gene is TRBJ2-5, the V gene TRBV9, with 14 bases identical to TRBD2. From germline, CDR1 is SGDLS and CDR2 YYNGEE. The CDR3 loop spans 16 amino acids. V gave up 3 bases and J gave up 1 base; unmatched junction bases: 2. The CDR3 loop reads CASSDGLAGGQETQYF. The DNA of the CDR3 is TGTGCCAGCAGCGACGGACTAGCGGGGGGCCAAGAGACCCAGTACTTC.

The chain is built from TRBV5-1 and TRBJ2-3; 7 nucleotides match TRBD2. Unmatched junction bases numbered 4, after V lost 0 bases and J lost 3 bases. This CDR3 comprises 15 residues. CDR1 and CDR2 from the germline V gene are SGHRS and YFSETQ. The CDR3 nucleotides read TGCGCCAGCAGCTTGGGGCTAGCGGAGACAGATACGCAGTATTTT. Amino acids: CASSLGLAETDTQYF.

This rearrangement joins TRBV27 to TRBJ1-2, with TRBD1 matching 8 bases. V lost 3 bases to trimming and J lost 3 bases; unmatched junction nucleotides: 9. CDR1 and CDR2 (germline): MNHEY, SMNVEV (reference sequence). CDR3 length: 16 residues. The CDR3 region has the DNA TGTGCCAGCAGTTTCGGAGCCCAGGGGGCAGACTATGGCTACACCTTC. Its translation is CASSFGAQGADYGYTF.

The CDR3: CASSLAGSRLDPSNQPQHF. The CDR3 DNA reads as TGTGCCAGCAGCTTGGCTGGCAGTCGACTCGATCCAAGCAATCAGCCCCAGCATTTT. V gene TRBV5-4 combines with J gene TRBJ1-5; D gene unclear. CDR1 SGHNT and CDR2 YYREEE come from the germline V gene (reference sequence). CDR3 size: 19 residues. V dropped 0 bases and J dropped 1 base, with 20 bases sitting between them.

The chain employs TRBV7-9 and TRBJ1-1, with 10 nucleotides matching TRBD1. V trimming: 4 bases; J trimming: 1 base; junction bases outside the gene matches: 6. This CDR3 has 16 residues. Germline CDR1 SEHNR, CDR2 FQNEAQ (reference sequence). The CDR3 DNA reads as TGTGCCAGCAGCTGGACAGGGGGACGGGCGAACACTGAAGCTTTCTTT. It yields the protein CASSWTGGRANTEAFF. Drawing the rest from reference TRBV7-9 and TRBJ1-1, the complete variable domain is DTGVSQNPRHKITKRGQNVTFRCDPISEHNRLYWYRQTLGQGPEFLTYFQNEAQLEKSRLLSDRFSAERPKGSFSTLEIQRTEQGDSAMYLCASSWTGGRANTEAFFGQGTRLTVV.

The chain joins TRBV15 to TRBJ2-3, with 7 bases that match TRBD2. CDR3 length equals 16 residues. V shed 1 base and J 2 bases; nucleotides not matched to a gene: 6. Germline CDR1 is LNHNV and CDR2 is YYDKDF (reference sequence). The CDR3 protein is CATSRGVSGYTDTQYF. The CDR3 nucleotides are TGTGCCACCAGCAGAGGCGTTAGCGGGTACACAGATACGCAGTATTTT.

This clone was seen a single time. The junction does not match germline at one end; this may be a read error. This sequence joins TRBV30 and TRBJ2-7, with 8 positions matching TRBD2. The CDR3 extends over 13 amino acids. Germline CDR1 and CDR2: GTSNPN and SVGIG (reference sequence). CDR3 DNA: TGCGCCTGGACCCTAGCGGGCTCCTACGAGCAGTACTTC. Encoded protein: CAWTLAGSYEQYF.

This sequence joins TRBV19 and TRBJ1-5, with D possibly matching TRBD1 (5 bases). The V and J ends lost 2 bases and 7 bases respectively, with 15 bases between them. The CDR3 covers 15 residues. Germline values: CDR1 LNHDA, CDR2 SQIVND (reference sequence). Written as DNA, the CDR3 is TGTGCCAGTAGTATACCCGTCGGTGCAGGGCAGCCCCAGCATTTT. It codes for CASSIPVGAGQPQHF.

The chain carries TRBV28 and TRBJ2-1; 9 nucleotides line up with TRBD2. With V trimmed by 7 bases and J by 0 bases, 7 bases remained unmatched. In germline, CDR1 is MDHEN, CDR2 SYDVKM. This CDR3 has 16 amino acids. Here the CDR3 reads CASINSGGSSYNEQFF. For the CDR3, the DNA is TGTGCCAGCATCAATAGCGGGGGAAGCTCCTACAATGAGCAGTTCTTC.

This sequence joins TRBV28 and TRBJ1-2; D is perhaps TRBD1 (5 bases). The V and J ends lost 8 bases and 4 bases respectively, with 11 bases between them. The CDR3 is made up of 12 amino acids. Germline CDR1 and CDR2: MDHEN and SYDVKM. As DNA, the CDR3 is TGTGCCAGCCACGGGGGTATCTATGGCTACACCTTC. This codes for CASHGGIYGYTF.

This rearrangement joins TRBV7-9 to TRBJ2-1; a weak D match, TRBD2 (6 bases). The CDR3 has 13 residues. Germline V CDR1 and CDR2: SEHNR, FQNEAQ (reference sequence). V was cut by 3 bases and J by 8 bases, with 11 bases left in between. The CDR3 protein is CASSFSGYDEQFF. CDR3 DNA: TGTGCCAGCAGCTTTAGCGGTTATGATGAGCAGTTCTTC.

This rearrangement joins TRBV9 to TRBJ1-2; 9 bases fit TRBD1. Germline V gene data show CDR1 as SGDLS and CDR2 as YYNGEE. Trimming cost V 0 bases and J 2 bases; bases outside gene matches: 2. CDR3 length: 15 amino acids. CDR3 bases: TGTGCCAGCAGCGTAGTGGGACAGGGAAACTATGGCTACACCTTC. Amino acid sequence: CASSVVGQGNYGYTF. Full variable domain (remainder filled in from reference TRBV9 and TRBJ1-2): DSGVTQTPKHLITATGQRVTLRCSPRSGDLSVYWYQQSLDQGLQFLIQYYNGEERAKGNILERFSAQQFPDLHSELNLSSLELGDSALYFCASSVVGQGNYGYTFGSGTRLTVV.

The chain has TRBV28 and TRBJ1-2, with 9 bases identical to TRBD1. The CDR3 has 14 amino acids. V shed 4 bases and J 7 bases; nucleotides not matched to a gene: 7. Germline CDR1 and CDR2: MDHEN and SYDVKM. The CDR3 nucleotides are TGTGCCAGCAGTTCCCAACAGGGGGCAAGTGGCTACACCTTC. Its translation: CASSSQQGASGYTF.

The V and J genes are TRBV4-1 and TRBJ2-3; possibly TRBD2 for D (7 bases). CDR3 length: 16 amino acids. In germline, CDR1 is MGHRA, CDR2 YSYEKL. The V end lost 1 base, the J end lost 1 base, and 12 bases lay between the germline ends. CDR3 nucleotide sequence: TGCGCCAGCAGCCAAGTCTACGGGGGGCGCACAGATACGCAGTATTTT. As protein: CASSQVYGGRTDTQYF.

The gene calls are TRBV4-1 and TRBJ2-1; 7 bases agree with TRBD2. The CDR3 consists of 16 residues. Germline V lookup: CDR1 MGHRA, CDR2 YSYEKL. V trimming: 0 bases; J trimming: 8 bases; junction bases outside the gene matches: 10. The CDR3 spells CASSQDPAGFSYEQFF. The CDR3 DNA follows: TGCGCCAGCAGCCAAGACCCAGCGGGGTTCTCCTATGAGCAGTTCTTC.

The chain couples TRBV30 to TRBJ2-5, with 12 bases lining up with TRBD2. Germline CDR1 and CDR2: GTSNPN and SVGIG (reference sequence). The CDR3 has 13 amino acids. The ends lost 3 bases at V and 9 bases at J; junction bases unmatched: 5. CDR3 in amino acids: CAWRVLAGGPQYF. The CDR3 DNA reads TGTGCCTGGAGAGTACTAGCGGGAGGCCCCCAGTACTTC.